This T cell receptor beta chain was captured by sequencing in a study of OX40 agonist ivuxolimab in advanced cancers. In the study overall: Ivuxolimab was a fully human IgG2 agonistic monoclonal antibody targeting the costimulatory receptor OX40 (CD134). Among the roughly 52 dose-escalation patients, around 19 had hepatocellular carcinoma, roughly 15 melanoma, 9 renal cell carcinoma and 9 head and neck cancer. The monotherapy dose-escalation portion (N ≈ 50 patients) of the phase I ivuxolimab trial is reported in the paper. Intravenous ivuxolimab was administered to patients every 2 weeks at six dose levels: 0.01, 0.1, 0.3, 1.5, 3 and 10 mg/kg. In the dose-escalation cohort, 70% to 85% of patients were male, and the mean age was approximately 60 years, with a range of about 23 to 85. Partial responses occurred in three dose-escalation patients: two with cutaneous melanoma and one with hepatocellular carcinoma. Patients were allowed to have had prior anti-PD-1, anti-PD-L1 or anti-CTLA-4 therapy, and approximately 37% of the dose-escalation patients had been treated with checkpoint inhibitors. The purpose of peripheral TCRbeta sequencing was to test whether ivuxolimab changed TCR sequence diversity and led to clonal T-cell expansion.

For sequencing of the TCRbeta CDR3 region, genomic DNA was extracted from the sorted cells. The immunoSEQ Assay was used to sequence the TCRbeta CDR3 regions. TCRdb holds this immuneACCESS table with in-frame rearrangements only. Some clones are missing; in checked studies, unresolved V genes explain under half, and the rest has no known cause. The sample records tens of thousands of clones, around nine tenths of which are singletons. Clones ranked in the top ten supply over 0.25% of the sample. Study-wide findings and limitations: In the 0.1-3.0 mg/kg groups, partial responders had among the lowest normalized peripheral clonal expansion, particularly in CD8+ T cells. Low levels of normalized T-cell clonal expansion were also seen in some patients who did not respond. At doses of 0.1 to 3.0 mg/kg, clonal expansion of both CD4+ and CD8+ T cells in blood was seen between baseline and week 6. Antigen specificity was not determined for the clonally expanded peripheral T cells. After ivuxolimab, CD8+ T cells had more expanded clones than CD4+ T cells on average.

Patients with autoimmune disease history or receiving systemic immunosuppression were excluded from the trial. Peripheral blood for TCR sequencing was collected from all dose cohorts at baseline, on cycle 4 day 1, and on cycle 7 day 1. The samples were drawn from a first-in-human, open-label, multicenter phase I dose-escalation trial of ivuxolimab. Adults with locally advanced or metastatic melanoma, renal cell, hepatocellular, or head and neck squamous cell carcinoma were enrolled in the trial. Before TCR sequencing, CD4+ T cells and CD8+ T cells were sorted from peripheral blood as separate populations. On this clone itself: Its target antigen remains unknown. Nothing much larger sits one base from this clone, and base qualities are not available.

The source of this sequence is an adult with an advanced solid tumor such as melanoma, head and neck, liver or kidney cancer. This specimen was CD4+ or CD8+ T cells sorted from blood, taken in a trial of the OX40 agonist ivuxolimab.

The nucleotide sequence reads as follows: TGTGCCAGCAACCCGGGACTAGGACCTTCAGATACGCAGTATTTT. Translation gives CASNPGLGPSDTQYF. The rearranged segments are TRBV9 and TRBJ2-3, with TRBD2 identical over 8 junction bases. As encoded in the germline V gene, CDR1 is SGDLS while CDR2 is YYNGEE. Including cysteine and phenylalanine, the CDR3 has 15 amino acids. Only the CDR3 part of the read is kept: 45 bases, read in frame from the first base. Here V drops 6 bases and J drops 4 bases, and the junction holds 10 bases not matched to any gene.